The T cell receptor beta chain described here comes from a study of T cell changes during pregnancy in multiple sclerosis. Using immunoSEQ multiplex PCR, the repertoire was profiled, and TCRdb retains in-frame clones only, with some absent. The sample lists tens of thousands of clones; 90% were seen once. The CDR3 sequence is 15 residues long. The V segment lost 4 bases and the J segment 5 bases; nucleotides outside the gene matches: 6. Germline-derived CDR1 and CDR2 are KGHSH and LQKENI. The chain employs TRBV18 and TRBJ2-1; 9 nucleotides agree with TRBD1. The sequence came from a female donor with multiple sclerosis, enrolled in a pregnancy study. The input for sequencing was CD8+ T cells from peripheral blood mononuclear cells, taken before pregnancy. CDR3: CASSRTGEGDNEQFF. DNA of the CDR3: TGTGCCAGCTCACGGACAGGGGAAGGTGACAATGAGCAGTTCTTC.